This entry lists 22 T cell receptor beta chains sequenced from one sample in a study of cytomegalovirus exposure and HLA in healthy donors. The table came from immunoSEQ multiplex PCR; TCRdb's copy has only in-frame clones and leaves some out. This table holds some 130,000 clones, almost 85% found once. Sequenced input: PBMCs. These TCRs come from a man in his thirties or forties in good health and CMV-seropositive.

The chain uses TRBV29-1 and TRBJ2-5; 10 bases align to TRBD1. The CDR3 runs to 13 residues. The germline V gene encodes CDR1 SQVTM and CDR2 ANQGSEA. Trimming removed 8 bases from V and 5 bases from J; junction bases left unmatched: 8. This CDR3 is CSTGTGVWETQYF. CDR3 nucleotides: TGCAGCACCGGGACAGGGGTTTGGGAGACCCAGTACTTC.

CDR3 in DNA: TGTGCCAGCAGCCCTATAAGGGGCAACCGGGACAGAGGAAACACCATATATTTT. It specifies CASSPIRGNRDRGNTIYF. V is TRBV7-8 and J is TRBJ1-3, with 7 positions matching TRBD1. This CDR3 has 18 residues. V gave up 5 bases and J gave up 4 bases; unmatched junction bases: 17. The V gene's germline CDR1 is SGHVS and CDR2 FQNEAQ.

The gene calls are TRBV7-9 and TRBJ1-1; D is ambiguous. The V end was cut by 1 base, the J end by 3 bases, with 12 bases between. Germline assignment: CDR1 SEHNR and CDR2 FQNEAQ (reference sequence). The CDR3 covers 15 residues. The CDR3 sequence is CASSLDRGWDTEAFF. The CDR3 DNA follows: TGTGCCAGCAGCTTAGACAGAGGGTGGGACACTGAAGCTTTCTTT.

The chain recombines TRBV6-6 with TRBJ1-1; a weak D match, TRBD1 (6 bases). The germline CDR1 and CDR2 sequences are MNHNY and SVGAGI (reference sequence). The V end was cut by 7 bases, the J end by 1 base, with 13 bases between. The CDR3 spans 14 residues. CDR3: CASNLGAKNTEAFF. The CDR3 DNA sequence: TGTGCCAGCAATCTGGGGGCCAAGAACACTGAAGCTTTCTTT.

The rearrangement links TRBV9 to TRBJ1-3; 7 bases fit TRBD1. Germline V CDR1 and CDR2: SGDLS, YYNGEE. This CDR3 contains 14 residues. After removal of 4 bases from V and 2 bases from J, the junction contained 3 bases not matched to a gene. This chain's CDR3 is CASSPGQPGNTIYF. CDR3 sequence (DNA): TGTGCCAGCAGCCCGGGACAGCCTGGAAACACCATATATTTT.

The chain links TRBV11-3 to TRBJ2-1; no clear D. Trimming removed 0 bases at V and 4 bases at J, with 10 bases between. Germline V gene data show CDR1 as SGHNT and CDR2 as YENEEA. The CDR3 length is 15 residues. The CDR3 sequence: CASSLDRTKYNEQFF. The CDR3 nucleotides are TGTGCCAGCAGCTTAGATCGAACTAAATACAATGAGCAGTTCTTC.

The chain combines TRBV7-3 with TRBJ2-7; weak D call: TRBD2 (6 bases). Germline V CDR1 and CDR2: SGHTA, FQGTGA. The CDR3 is 15 residues long. V was shortened by 5 bases and J by 2 bases, with 16 bases between the two germline ends. CDR3 sequence: CASSPGRGSPYEQYF. DNA of the CDR3: TGTGCCAGCAGCCCGGGTCGGGGGAGTCCCTACGAGCAGTACTTC.

The V call is TRBV5-1, the J call TRBJ2-7, with 8 bases aligning to TRBD1. CDR1 SGHRS and CDR2 YFSETQ come from the germline V gene. The CDR3 extends over 13 amino acids. With 3 bases clipped from V and 6 bases from J, the junction kept 5 bases outside the gene matches. This CDR3 is CASSYMTGAEQYF. For the CDR3, the DNA is TGCGCCAGCAGCTATATGACAGGGGCCGAGCAGTACTTC.

The J gene is TRBJ2-7, the V gene TRBV6-5, with 8 positions matching TRBD2. In germline, CDR1 is MNHEY, CDR2 SVGAGI. V dropped 6 bases and J dropped 9; count of bases not matched to a gene: 10. The CDR3 totals 13 residues. In nucleotides, the CDR3 is TGTGCCAGCAGCCCCCCGGGGGGGGCGGGGCAGTACTTC. It translates to CASSPPGGAGQYF.

This sequence joins TRBV6-1 and TRBJ1-1, with TRBD1 identical over 12 bases. CDR1 MNHNS and CDR2 SASEGT come from the germline V gene. The ends lost 2 bases at V and 0 bases at J; junction bases unmatched: 7. The CDR3 totals 18 residues. CDR3 nucleotides: TGTGCCAGCAGTGAAACCGGGACAGGGGGCTTGATGAACACTGAAGCTTTCTTT. It translates to CASSETGTGGLMNTEAFF.

The chain links TRBV6-6 to TRBJ2-7; possibly TRBD1 for D (5 bases). V lost 6 bases and J 2 bases, leaving 17 bases between the germline ends. In germline, CDR1 is MNHNY, CDR2 SVGAGI (reference sequence). The CDR3 extends over 15 amino acids. The CDR3 DNA is TGTGCCAGCAGAGCACCCCCAACAGGAGCCTACGAGCAGTACTTC. Its translation: CASRAPPTGAYEQYF.

This chain uses TRBV5-4 with TRBJ2-7; TRBD1 might be the D (5 bases). V lost 0 bases to trimming and J lost 6 bases, with 7 bases between them. The CDR3 is made up of 12 amino acids. In germline, CDR1 is SGHNT, CDR2 YYREEE (reference sequence). Here the CDR3 reads CASSLAGFEQYF. The CDR3 DNA sequence: TGTGCCAGCAGCTTGGCAGGGTTCGAGCAGTACTTC.

This clone was seen a single time. The chain employs TRBV11-2 and TRBJ2-3; D is perhaps TRBD2 (5 bases). The CDR3 is 12 amino acids. CDR1 is SGHAT and CDR2 is FQNNGV in the germline V gene. V gave up 6 bases and J gave up 6 bases, with 10 bases separating them. CDR3 region: CASRDLTDTQYF. In nucleotides, the CDR3 is TGTGCCAGCAGGGACTTGACCGATACGCAGTATTTT.

The rearrangement joins TRBV10-3 to TRBJ1-1; D is perhaps TRBD1 (5 bases). The germline CDR1 and CDR2 sequences are ENHRY and SYGVKD. The CDR3 length is 13 residues. Trimming took off 5 bases at V and 1 base at J, with 8 bases between the two ends. CDR3 loop: CAISQQENTEAFF. The DNA for the CDR3 is TGTGCCATCAGTCAACAGGAGAACACTGAAGCTTTCTTT.

The V gene is TRBV5-1, the J gene TRBJ2-7; the D gene is possibly TRBD2 (6 bases). Germline V gene sequence: CDR1 SGHRS, CDR2 YFSETQ. The CDR3 covers 15 residues. Trimming pared 5 bases from V and 4 bases from J, leaving 19 bases between. The CDR3 DNA reads TGCGCCAGCAGGGGACTTGGGCAGCTCAGTTACGAGCAGTACTTC. Amino acid sequence: CASRGLGQLSYEQYF.

J is TRBJ2-7 and V is TRBV10-1; D is perhaps TRBD2 (5 bases). In germline, CDR1 is WNHNN, CDR2 SYGVQD (reference sequence). V lost 2 bases and J 13 bases, leaving 15 bases between the germline ends. The CDR3 has 12 amino acids. This chain's CDR3 is CASSETDGGRYF. CDR3 DNA: TGCGCCAGCAGTGAGACGGACGGAGGACGATACTTC.

The J gene is TRBJ1-4, the V gene TRBV7-7; D uncertain. The CDR3 totals 15 residues. Germline CDR1 reads SSHAT; CDR2 reads FNYEAQ (reference sequence). V was pared by 1 base and J by 4 bases, with 10 bases between. The CDR3: CASSLEAGVNEKLFF. The CDR3 bases are TGTGCCAGCAGCTTAGAGGCCGGGGTTAATGAAAAACTGTTTTTT.

This rearrangement joins TRBV5-4 to TRBJ2-7, with 10 bases identical to TRBD2. Germline CDR1 reads SGHNT; CDR2 reads YYREEE (reference sequence). This CDR3 comprises 16 residues. Trimming cost V 0 bases and J 0 bases; bases outside gene matches: 3. The CDR3 DNA sequence: TGTGCCAGCAGCTTGGGAGCGGGGGGGAGCTCCTACGAGCAGTACTTC. Translated: CASSLGAGGSSYEQYF.

This clone came up a few times. V gene TRBV2 combines with J gene TRBJ1-1, with 7 bases matching TRBD1. Germline assignment: CDR1 SNHLY and CDR2 FYNNEI. The V segment lost 6 bases and the J segment 1 base; nucleotides outside the gene matches: 5. The CDR3 is 14 amino acids. CDR3 protein: CASSPRQGNTEAFF. CDR3 in DNA: TGTGCCAGCAGCCCCCGACAGGGGAACACTGAAGCTTTCTTT.

The chain is built from TRBV25-1 and TRBJ1-5, with 9 positions matching TRBD1. This CDR3 is built from 18 residues. Per germline, CDR1 MGHDK and CDR2 SYGVNS. After removal of 7 bases from V and 4 bases from J, the junction contained 17 bases not matched to a gene. The CDR3 loop reads CASTLDRGRVGPNQPQHF. CDR3 DNA: TGTGCCAGCACTCTGGACAGGGGAAGGGTCGGCCCGAATCAGCCCCAGCATTTT.

The chain has TRBV30 and TRBJ2-3; D is perhaps TRBD1 (6 bases). Per the germline V gene, CDR1 is GTSNPN and CDR2 is SVGIG (reference sequence). With 3 bases removed from V and 6 bases from J, the gap between germline ends came to 19 bases. The CDR3 runs 15 residues. In DNA form, the CDR3 reads TGTGCCTGGAGCCCGGGGCAGGGGCCCGCCGATACGCAGTATTTT. Translating it yields CAWSPGQGPADTQYF. The variable domain in full, with the rest retrieved from reference TRBV30 and TRBJ2-3, is SQTIHQWPATLVQPVGSPLSLECTVEGTSNPNLYWYRQAAGRGLQLLFYSVGIGQISSEVPQNLSASRPQDRQFILSSKKLLLSDSGFYLCAWSPGQGPADTQYFGPGTRLTVL.

V is TRBV5-4 and J is TRBJ1-2, with TRBD1 as a possible D gene (5 bases). The CDR3 consists of 14 residues. Germline values: CDR1 SGHNT, CDR2 YYREEE (reference sequence). Deletions cut 2 bases from V and 4 bases from J, with 12 bases between. In DNA, the CDR3 is TGTGCCAGCAGCTTTGGGGGGAGGGCCTATGGCTACACCTTC. This gives the protein CASSFGGRAYGYTF.